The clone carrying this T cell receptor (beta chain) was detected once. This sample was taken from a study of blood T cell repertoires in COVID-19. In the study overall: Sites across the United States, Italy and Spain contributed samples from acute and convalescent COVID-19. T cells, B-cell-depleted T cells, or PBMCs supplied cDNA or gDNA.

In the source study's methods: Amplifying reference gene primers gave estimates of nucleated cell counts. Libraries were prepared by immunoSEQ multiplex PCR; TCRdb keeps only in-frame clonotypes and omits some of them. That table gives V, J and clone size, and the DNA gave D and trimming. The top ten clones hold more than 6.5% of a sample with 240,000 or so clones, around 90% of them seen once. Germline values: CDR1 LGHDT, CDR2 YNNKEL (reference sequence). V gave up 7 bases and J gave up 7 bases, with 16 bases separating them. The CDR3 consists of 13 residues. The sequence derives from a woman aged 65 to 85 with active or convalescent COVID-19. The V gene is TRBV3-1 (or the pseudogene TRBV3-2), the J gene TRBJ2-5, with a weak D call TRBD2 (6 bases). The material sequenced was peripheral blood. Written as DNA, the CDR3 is TGTGCCAGCAATGGGGGGACGGTCGGGACCCAGTACTTC. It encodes CASNGGTVGTQYF.